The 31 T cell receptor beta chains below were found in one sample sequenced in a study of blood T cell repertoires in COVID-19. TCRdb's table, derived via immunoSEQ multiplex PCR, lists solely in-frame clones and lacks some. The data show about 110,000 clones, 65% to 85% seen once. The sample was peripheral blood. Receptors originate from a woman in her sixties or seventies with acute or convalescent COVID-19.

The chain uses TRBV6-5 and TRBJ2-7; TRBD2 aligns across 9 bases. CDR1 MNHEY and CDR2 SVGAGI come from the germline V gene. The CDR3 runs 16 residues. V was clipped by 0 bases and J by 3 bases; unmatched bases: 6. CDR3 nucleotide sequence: TGTGCCAGCAGTTACTCGGGGACTAGCCCGGGCTACGAGCAGTACTTC. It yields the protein CASSYSGTSPGYEQYF.

The CDR3 coding sequence is TGTGCCATCACCACGGACAGGGCAGCAGATACGCAGTATTTT. Its protein product is CAITTDRAADTQYF. The chain recombines TRBV10-3 with TRBJ2-3; 8 nucleotides align to TRBD1. This CDR3 contains 14 residues. After removal of 7 bases from V and 4 bases from J, the junction contained 7 bases not matched to a gene. The germline gives CDR1 ENHRY, CDR2 SYGVKD.

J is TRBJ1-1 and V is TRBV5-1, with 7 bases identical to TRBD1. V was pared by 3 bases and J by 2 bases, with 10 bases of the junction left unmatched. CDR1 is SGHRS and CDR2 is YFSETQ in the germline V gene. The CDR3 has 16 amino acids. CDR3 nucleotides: TGCGCCAGCAGCTACTTAGGGGGCTCTGGAAACACTGAAGCTTTCTTT. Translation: CASSYLGGSGNTEAFF.

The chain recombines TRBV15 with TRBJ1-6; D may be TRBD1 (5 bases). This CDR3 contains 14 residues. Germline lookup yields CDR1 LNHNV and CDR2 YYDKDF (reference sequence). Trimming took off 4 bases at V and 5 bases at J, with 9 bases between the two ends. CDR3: CATSNGQNNSPLHF. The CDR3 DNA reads TGTGCCACCAGCAACGGACAAAATAATTCACCCCTCCACTTT.

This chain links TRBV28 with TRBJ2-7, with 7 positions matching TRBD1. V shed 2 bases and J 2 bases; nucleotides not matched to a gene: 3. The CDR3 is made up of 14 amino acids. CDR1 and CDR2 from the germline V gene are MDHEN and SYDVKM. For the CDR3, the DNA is TGTGCCAGCAGTTTAGGGCAGGGGGCCTACGAGCAGTACTTC. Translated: CASSLGQGAYEQYF.

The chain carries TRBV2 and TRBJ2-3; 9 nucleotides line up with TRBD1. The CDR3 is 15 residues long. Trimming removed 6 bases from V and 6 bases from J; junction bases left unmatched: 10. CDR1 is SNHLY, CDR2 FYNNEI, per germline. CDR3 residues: CASRLDRGATDTQYF. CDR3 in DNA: TGTGCCAGCAGGCTAGACAGGGGGGCCACGGATACGCAGTATTTT.

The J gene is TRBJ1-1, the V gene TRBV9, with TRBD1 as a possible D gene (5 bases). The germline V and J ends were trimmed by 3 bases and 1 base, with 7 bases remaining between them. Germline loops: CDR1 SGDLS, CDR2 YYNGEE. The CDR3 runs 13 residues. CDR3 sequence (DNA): TGTGCCAGCAGCGAGACAGCGAACACTGAAGCTTTCTTT. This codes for CASSETANTEAFF.

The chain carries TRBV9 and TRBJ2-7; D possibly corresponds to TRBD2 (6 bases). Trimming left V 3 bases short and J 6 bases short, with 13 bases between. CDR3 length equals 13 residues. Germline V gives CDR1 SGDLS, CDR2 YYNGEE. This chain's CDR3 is CASSAGTSSEQYF. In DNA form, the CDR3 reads TGTGCCAGCAGCGCAGGTACTAGCTCCGAGCAGTACTTC.

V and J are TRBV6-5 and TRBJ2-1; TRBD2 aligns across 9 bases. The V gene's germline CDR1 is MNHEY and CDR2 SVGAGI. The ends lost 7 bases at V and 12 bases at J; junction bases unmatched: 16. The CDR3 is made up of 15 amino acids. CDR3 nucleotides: TGTGCCAGCACCGGGGAGGCGGGAGGGATGTTTGGGCAGTTCTTC. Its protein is CASTGEAGGMFGQFF.

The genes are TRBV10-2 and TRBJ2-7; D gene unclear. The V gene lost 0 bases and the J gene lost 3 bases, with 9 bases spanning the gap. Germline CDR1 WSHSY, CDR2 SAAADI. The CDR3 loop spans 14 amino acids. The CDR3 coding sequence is TGCGCCAGCAGTGAGTCGGCAGTAAACTACGAGCAGTACTTC. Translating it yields CASSESAVNYEQYF.

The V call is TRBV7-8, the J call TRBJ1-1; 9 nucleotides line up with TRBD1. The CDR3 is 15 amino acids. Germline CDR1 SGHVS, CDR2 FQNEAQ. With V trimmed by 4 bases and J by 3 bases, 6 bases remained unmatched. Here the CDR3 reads CASSSGTGKDTEAFF. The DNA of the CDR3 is TGTGCCAGCAGCTCCGGGACAGGGAAGGACACTGAAGCTTTCTTT.

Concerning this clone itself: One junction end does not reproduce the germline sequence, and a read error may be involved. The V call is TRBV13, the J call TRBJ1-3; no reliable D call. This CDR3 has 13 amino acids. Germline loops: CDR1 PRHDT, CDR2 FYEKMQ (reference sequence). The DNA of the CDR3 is TGTGCCAGCAGCCTAGGGAGGGTGAACACCATATATTTT. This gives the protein CASSLGRVNTIYF.

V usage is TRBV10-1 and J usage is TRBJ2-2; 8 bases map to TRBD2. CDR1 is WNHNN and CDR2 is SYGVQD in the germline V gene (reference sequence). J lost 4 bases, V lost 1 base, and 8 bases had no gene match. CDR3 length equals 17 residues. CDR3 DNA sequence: TGCGCCAGCAGTGAGTTCGGCGGGGGGCGCGGCACCGGGGAGCTGTTTTTT. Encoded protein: CASSEFGGGRGTGELFF.

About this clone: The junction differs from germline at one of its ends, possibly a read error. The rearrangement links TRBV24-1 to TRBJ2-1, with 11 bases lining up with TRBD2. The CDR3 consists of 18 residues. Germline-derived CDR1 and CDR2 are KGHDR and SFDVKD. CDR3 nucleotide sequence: TGTACCACCAGTGAATCTGATGAGCTAGCGGGAGGTATGAATGAGCAGTTCTTC. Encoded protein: CTTSESDELAGGMNEQFF.

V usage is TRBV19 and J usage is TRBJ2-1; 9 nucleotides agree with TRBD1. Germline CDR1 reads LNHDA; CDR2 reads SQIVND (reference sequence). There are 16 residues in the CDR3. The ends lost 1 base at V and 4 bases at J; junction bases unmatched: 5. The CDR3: CASSIVDRGRYNEQFF. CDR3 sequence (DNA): TGTGCCAGTAGTATAGTGGACAGGGGAAGGTACAATGAGCAGTTCTTC.

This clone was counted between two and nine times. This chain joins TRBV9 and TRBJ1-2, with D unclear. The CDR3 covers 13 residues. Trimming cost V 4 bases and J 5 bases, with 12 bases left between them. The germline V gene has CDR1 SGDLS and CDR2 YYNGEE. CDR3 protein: CASSSRGGYGYTF. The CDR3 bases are TGTGCCAGCAGCTCCCGAGGAGGGTATGGCTACACCTTC.

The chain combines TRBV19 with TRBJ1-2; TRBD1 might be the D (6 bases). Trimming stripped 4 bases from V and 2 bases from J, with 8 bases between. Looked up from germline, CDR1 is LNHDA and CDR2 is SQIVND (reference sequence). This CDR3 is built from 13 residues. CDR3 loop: CASSSRGNYGYTF. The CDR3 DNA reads TGTGCCAGTAGTAGCAGGGGCAACTATGGCTACACCTTC.

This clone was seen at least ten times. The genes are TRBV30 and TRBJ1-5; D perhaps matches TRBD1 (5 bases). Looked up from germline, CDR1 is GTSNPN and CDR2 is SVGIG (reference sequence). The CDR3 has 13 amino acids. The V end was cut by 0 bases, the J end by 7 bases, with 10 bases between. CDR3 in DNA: TGTGCCTGGAGTGTAAAGGGGAGGCAGCCCCAGCATTTT. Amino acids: CAWSVKGRQPQHF.

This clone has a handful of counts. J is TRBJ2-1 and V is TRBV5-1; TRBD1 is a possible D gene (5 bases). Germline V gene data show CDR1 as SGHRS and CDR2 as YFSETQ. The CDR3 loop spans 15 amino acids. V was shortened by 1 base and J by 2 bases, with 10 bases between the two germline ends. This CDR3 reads CASSLIFRAYNEQFF. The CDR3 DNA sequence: TGCGCCAGCAGCTTGATCTTCAGGGCCTACAATGAGCAGTTCTTC.

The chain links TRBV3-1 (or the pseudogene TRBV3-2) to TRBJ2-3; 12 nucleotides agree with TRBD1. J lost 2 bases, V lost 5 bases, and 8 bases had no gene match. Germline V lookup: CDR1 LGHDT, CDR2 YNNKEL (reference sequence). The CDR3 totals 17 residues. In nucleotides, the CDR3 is TGTGCCAGCAGCAACCGGGACAGGGGGCGCATCACAGATACGCAGTATTTT. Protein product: CASSNRDRGRITDTQYF.

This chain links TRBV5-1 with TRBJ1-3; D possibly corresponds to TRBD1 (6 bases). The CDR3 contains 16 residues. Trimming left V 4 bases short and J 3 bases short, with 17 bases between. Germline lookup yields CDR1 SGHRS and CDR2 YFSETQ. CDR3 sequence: CASSAATGFRGNTIYF. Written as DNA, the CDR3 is TGCGCCAGCAGCGCGGCTACAGGGTTTCGTGGAAACACCATATATTTT.

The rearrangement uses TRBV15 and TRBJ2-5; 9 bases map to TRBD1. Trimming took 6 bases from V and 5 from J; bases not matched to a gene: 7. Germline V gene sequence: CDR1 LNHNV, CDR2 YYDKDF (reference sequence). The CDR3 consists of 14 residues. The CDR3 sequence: CATSPGQGRETQYF. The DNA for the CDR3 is TGTGCCACCAGTCCGGGACAGGGTCGGGAGACCCAGTACTTC.

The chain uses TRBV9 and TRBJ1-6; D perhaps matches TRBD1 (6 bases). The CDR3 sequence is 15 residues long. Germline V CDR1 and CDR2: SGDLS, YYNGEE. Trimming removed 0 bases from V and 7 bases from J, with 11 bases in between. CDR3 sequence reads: CASSVDPDSNSPLHF. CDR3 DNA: TGTGCCAGCAGCGTAGACCCGGACAGCAATTCACCCCTCCACTTT.

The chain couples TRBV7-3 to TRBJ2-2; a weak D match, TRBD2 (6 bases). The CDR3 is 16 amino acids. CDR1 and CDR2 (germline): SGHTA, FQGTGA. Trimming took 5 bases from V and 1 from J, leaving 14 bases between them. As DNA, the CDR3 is TGTGCCAGCAGCCACTCCCTCGGGGGGAACACCGGGGAGCTGTTTTTT. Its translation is CASSHSLGGNTGELFF.

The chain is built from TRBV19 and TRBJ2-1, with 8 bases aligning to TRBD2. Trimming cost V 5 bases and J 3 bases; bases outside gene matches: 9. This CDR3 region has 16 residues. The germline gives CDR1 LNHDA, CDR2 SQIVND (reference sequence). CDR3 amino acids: CASSSGLEDFYNEQFF. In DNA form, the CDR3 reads TGTGCCAGTAGTTCGGGACTAGAAGATTTCTACAATGAGCAGTTCTTC.

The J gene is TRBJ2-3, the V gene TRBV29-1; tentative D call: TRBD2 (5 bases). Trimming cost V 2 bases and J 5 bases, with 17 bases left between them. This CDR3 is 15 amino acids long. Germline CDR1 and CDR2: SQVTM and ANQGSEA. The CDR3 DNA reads TGCAGCGTTGAAAGGTCCCAGGCCGAGGGAGATACGCAGTATTTT. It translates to CSVERSQAEGDTQYF.

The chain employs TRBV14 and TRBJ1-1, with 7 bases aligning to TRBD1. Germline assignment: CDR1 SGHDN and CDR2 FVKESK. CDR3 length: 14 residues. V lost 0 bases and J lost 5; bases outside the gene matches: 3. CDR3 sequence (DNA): TGTGCCAGCAGCCAAGATCCCAGGGGGACTGAAGCTTTCTTT. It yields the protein CASSQDPRGTEAFF.

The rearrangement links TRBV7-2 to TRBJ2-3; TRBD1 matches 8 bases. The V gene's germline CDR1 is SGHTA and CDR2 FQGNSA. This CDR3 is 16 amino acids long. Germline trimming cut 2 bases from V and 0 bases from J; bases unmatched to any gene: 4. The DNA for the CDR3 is TGTGCCAGCAGCTTACAGGGACAGGCTAGCACAGATACGCAGTATTTT. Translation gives CASSLQGQASTDTQYF.

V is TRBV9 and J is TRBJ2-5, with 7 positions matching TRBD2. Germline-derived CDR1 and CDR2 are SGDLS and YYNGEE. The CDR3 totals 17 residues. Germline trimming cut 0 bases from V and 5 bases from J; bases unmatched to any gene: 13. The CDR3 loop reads CASSVGVGGGRTETQYF. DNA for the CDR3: TGTGCCAGCAGCGTAGGGGTGGGCGGCGGGAGAACGGAGACCCAGTACTTC.

The CDR3 loop is CASTQHRASGTNTGELFF. As DNA, the CDR3 is TGTGCCAGCACCCAGCACCGAGCTAGCGGGACGAACACCGGGGAGCTGTTTTTT. The chain carries TRBV5-8 and TRBJ2-2; the match to TRBD2 covers 9 bases. This CDR3 has 18 amino acids. Germline loops: CDR1 SGHTS, CDR2 YDEGEE. J gave up 0 bases and V 6 bases, and 12 bases lay outside the gene matches.

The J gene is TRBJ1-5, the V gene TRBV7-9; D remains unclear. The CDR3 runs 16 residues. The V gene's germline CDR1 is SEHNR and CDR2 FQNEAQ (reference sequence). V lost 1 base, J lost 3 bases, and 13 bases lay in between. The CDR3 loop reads CASSLDGRRDNQPQHF. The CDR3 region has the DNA TGTGCCAGCAGCTTAGATGGTCGACGGGACAATCAGCCCCAGCATTTT.